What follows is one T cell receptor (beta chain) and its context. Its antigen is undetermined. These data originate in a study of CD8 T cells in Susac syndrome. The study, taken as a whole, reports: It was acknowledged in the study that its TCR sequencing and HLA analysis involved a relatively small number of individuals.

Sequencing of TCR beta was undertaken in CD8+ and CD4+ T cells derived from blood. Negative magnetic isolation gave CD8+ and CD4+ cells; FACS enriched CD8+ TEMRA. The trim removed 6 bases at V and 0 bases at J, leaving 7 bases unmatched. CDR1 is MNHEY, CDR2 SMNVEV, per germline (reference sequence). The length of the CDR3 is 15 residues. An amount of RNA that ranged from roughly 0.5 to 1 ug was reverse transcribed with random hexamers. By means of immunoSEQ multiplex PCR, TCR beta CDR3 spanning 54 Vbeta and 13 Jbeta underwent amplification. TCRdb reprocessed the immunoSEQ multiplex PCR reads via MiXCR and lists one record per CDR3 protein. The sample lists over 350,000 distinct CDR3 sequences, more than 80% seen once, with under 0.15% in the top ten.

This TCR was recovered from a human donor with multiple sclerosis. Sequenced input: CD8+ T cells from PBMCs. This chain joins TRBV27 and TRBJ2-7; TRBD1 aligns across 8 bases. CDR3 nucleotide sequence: TGTGCCAGCAGGGAAGGGACAGGTATCTCCTACGAGCAGTACTTC. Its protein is CASREGTGISYEQYF.